This T cell receptor beta chain was found in a study of Ad26.COV2.S vaccination and SARS-CoV-2 variants. Overall study: By the intramuscular route, Ad26.COV2.S was given once, or twice 56 days apart.

Sequenced by immunoSEQ multiplex PCR; TCRdb stores in-frame clones only, minus some. Among about 350,000 clones listed, about 88% were seen once. V was cut by 10 bases and J by 3 bases, with 18 bases left in between. The CDR3 totals 14 residues. Germline-derived CDR1 and CDR2 are SGHTA and FQGTGA. Sample treatment: around 19 received Ad26.COV2.S at low or high dose, single or two shots; several received placebo; per-sample allocation not given. Sampling took place 63 days after the first vaccine or placebo injection. The TCR originated in a person aged 18-60 years who received the Ad26.COV2.S COVID-19 vaccine or a placebo. V is TRBV7-3 and J is TRBJ1-1; a weak D match, TRBD1 (5 bases). Source: peripheral blood, taken in a trial of Ad26.COV2.S vaccine versus placebo. CDR3 coding DNA: TGTGCCACCCAGCACTCTCCGGGGGACACTGAAGCTTTCTTT. Translating it yields CATQHSPGDTEAFF.